These 16 T cell receptor beta chains originate from one sample sequenced in a study of CD8+ T cells in alopecia areata (dated by TCRdb to 2016 to 2018). Libraries were prepared through the immunoSEQ multiplex PCR assay. To provide template for TCR sequencing, every sample had RNA extracted and reverse transcribed into cDNA. Sourced from immuneACCESS, this table was stored by TCRdb with only in-frame sequences that have V and J called. A share of the clones is absent; for the studies checked, an unresolved V gene accounts for under half, and the remainder has no known explanation. In this sample the table shows 150,000 to 200,000 clones, 55% to 65% of which occur a single time. Approximately 4.3% of the sample comes from the top ten. Sequenced input: CD4+ T cells sorted from blood. The receptors shown here come from a human donor in good health.

This chain joins TRBV29-1 and TRBJ2-1; D possibly corresponds to TRBD1 (5 bases). CDR1 and CDR2 from the germline V gene are SQVTM and ANQGSEA. The V gene lost 4 bases and the J gene lost 6 bases, with 13 bases spanning the gap. CDR3 length: 13 amino acids. The CDR3 loop is CSVGVQAVNEQFF. The CDR3 DNA reads as TGCAGCGTTGGGGTACAGGCTGTCAATGAGCAGTTCTTC.

The CDR3 loop reads CSSSPSDTQYF. In DNA, the CDR3 is TGCAGCTCAAGCCCGTCAGATACGCAGTATTTT. The V and J genes are TRBV29-1 and TRBJ2-3; D is ambiguous. The CDR3 has 11 residues. CDR1 is SQVTM, CDR2 ANQGSEA, per germline. V lost 8 bases, J lost 4 bases, and 10 bases lay in between.

The chain joins TRBV18 to TRBJ2-1, with a tentative D call TRBD1 (7 bases). The CDR3 runs to 16 residues. Germline CDR1 and CDR2: KGHSH and LQKENI. Between the trimmed V and J ends, which lost 10 bases and 2 bases, there was a span of 21 bases. The CDR3 sequence is CATERGTVLTYNEQFF. CDR3 coding DNA: TGTGCCACCGAACGCGGGACAGTCCTAACCTACAATGAGCAGTTCTTC.

The chain recombines TRBV7-9 with TRBJ1-1; no reliable D call. Trimming took off 4 bases at V and 1 base at J, with 13 bases between the two ends. Germline CDR1 is SEHNR and CDR2 is FQNEAQ (reference sequence). The CDR3 contains 15 residues. The CDR3 nucleotides are TGTGCCAGCAGCTCCCCGGGTAACACGAACACTGAAGCTTTCTTT. It is translated as CASSSPGNTNTEAFF.

The rearrangement uses TRBV6-5 and TRBJ1-5; 7 bases are shared with TRBD1. This CDR3 comprises 14 residues. J gave up 7 bases and V 1 base, and 4 bases lay outside the gene matches. From germline, CDR1 is MNHEY and CDR2 SVGAGI. The CDR3 nucleotides are TGTGCCAGCAGTTACTGGGACAGTGGGCAGCCCCAGCATTTT. Encoded protein: CASSYWDSGQPQHF.

The rearrangement joins TRBV7-2 to TRBJ1-2; 11 bases align to TRBD1. Losses at the gene ends were 7 bases for V and 6 bases for J; bases not matched to a gene: 7. The CDR3 totals 14 residues. In germline, CDR1 is SGHTA, CDR2 FQGNSA. The CDR3 bases are TGTGCCAGCATCCCCGGGACAGGGGGTGATGGCTACACCTTC. It yields the protein CASIPGTGGDGYTF.

This clone was observed a single time. The gene calls are TRBV5-1 and TRBJ2-2; no definite D call. In germline, CDR1 is SGHRS, CDR2 YFSETQ. Deletions cut 6 bases from V and 4 bases from J, with 19 bases between. CDR3 length: 16 amino acids. The CDR3 protein is CASTNGWPLATGELFF. CDR3 DNA: TGCGCCAGCACAAACGGATGGCCTCTCGCCACCGGGGAGCTGTTTTTT. Together with reference TRBV5-1 and TRBJ2-2, the CDR3 gives the full variable domain: KAGVTQTPRYLIKTRGQQVTLSCSPISGHRSVSWYQQTPGQGLQFLFEYFSETQRNKGNFPGRFSGRQFSNSRSEMNVSTLELGDSALYLCASTNGWPLATGELFFGEGSRLTVL.

This clone was counted a few times. The chain combines TRBV28 with TRBJ1-3; D is uncertain. The germline gives CDR1 MDHEN, CDR2 SYDVKM. The CDR3 is 11 residues long. V lost 3 bases and J 4 bases, leaving 1 base between the germline ends. The CDR3 region is CASSFGNTIYF. The DNA of the CDR3 is TGTGCCAGCAGTTTCGGAAACACCATATATTTT.

The chain uses TRBV27 and TRBJ2-7; 10 bases fit TRBD2. The CDR3 covers 16 residues. V lost 3 bases and J lost 4; bases outside the gene matches: 9. Germline V lookup: CDR1 MNHEY, CDR2 SMNVEV (reference sequence). For the CDR3, the DNA is TGTGCCAGCAGTTTGGGGTTAGCGGGAGGAGCATACGAGCAGTACTTC. Residues: CASSLGLAGGAYEQYF.

The chain uses TRBV30 and TRBJ1-1, with TRBD1 matching 8 bases. The CDR3 is 13 amino acids. V gave up 7 bases and J gave up 1 base; unmatched junction bases: 5. Looked up from germline, CDR1 is GTSNPN and CDR2 is SVGIG (reference sequence). The CDR3 bases are TGTGCCTCCGACAGGGGTTGGAACACTGAAGCTTTCTTT. Protein: CASDRGWNTEAFF.

CDR3 in DNA: TGTGCCAGCAGCGTCGCCGGGACTTCGGAATTGGAGACCCAGTACTTC. Translated: CASSVAGTSELETQYF. The V call is TRBV5-6, the J call TRBJ2-5, with a weak D call TRBD2 (6 bases). Looked up from germline, CDR1 is SGHDT and CDR2 is YYEEEE. V lost 4 bases and J lost 5, with 21 bases in between. This CDR3 has 16 amino acids.

The chain uses TRBV28 and TRBJ1-2; unclear D gene. The germline CDR1 and CDR2 sequences are MDHEN and SYDVKM. The CDR3 is made up of 11 amino acids. With 5 bases removed from V and 4 bases from J, the gap between germline ends came to 5 bases. CDR3 sequence reads: CASSPGYGYTF. The CDR3 DNA sequence: TGTGCCAGCAGTCCAGGCTATGGCTACACCTTC.

This clone was recorded a few times. The chain carries TRBV6-6 and TRBJ2-2; D gene unclear. This CDR3 comprises 12 residues. Between the trimmed V and J ends, which lost 4 bases and 4 bases, there was a span of 4 bases. Germline assignment: CDR1 MNHNY and CDR2 SVGAGI (reference sequence). This CDR3 is CASSSSTGELFF. The CDR3, as DNA: TGTGCCAGCAGTTCGAGCACCGGGGAGCTGTTTTTT.

This chain joins TRBV29-1 and TRBJ2-7; TRBD1 aligns across 9 bases. This CDR3 has 11 residues. V shed 4 bases and J 8 bases; nucleotides not matched to a gene: 3. Germline V lookup: CDR1 SQVTM, CDR2 ANQGSEA. The DNA for the CDR3 is TGCAGCGTTGGACAGGGGGACAAGCAGTACTTC. Its protein is CSVGQGDKQYF.

V usage is TRBV10-3 and J usage is TRBJ1-2; D gene unclear. V lost 3 bases to trimming and J lost 9 bases, with 11 bases between them. CDR1 is ENHRY, CDR2 SYGVKD, per germline. This CDR3 region has 12 residues. For the CDR3, the DNA is TGTGCCATCAGTGATCGAGCGGGGAGCTACACCTTC. Translating it yields CAISDRAGSYTF.

The V gene is TRBV19, the J gene TRBJ2-2; 12 bases align to TRBD1. The germline V gene encodes CDR1 LNHDA and CDR2 SQIVND (reference sequence). Trimming removed 4 bases from V and 6 bases from J; junction bases left unmatched: 9. This CDR3 spans 17 amino acids. DNA for the CDR3: TGTGCCAGTAGTAAGATACCGGGACAGGGGGCCTCCGGGGAGCTGTTTTTT. Residues: CASSKIPGQGASGELFF.